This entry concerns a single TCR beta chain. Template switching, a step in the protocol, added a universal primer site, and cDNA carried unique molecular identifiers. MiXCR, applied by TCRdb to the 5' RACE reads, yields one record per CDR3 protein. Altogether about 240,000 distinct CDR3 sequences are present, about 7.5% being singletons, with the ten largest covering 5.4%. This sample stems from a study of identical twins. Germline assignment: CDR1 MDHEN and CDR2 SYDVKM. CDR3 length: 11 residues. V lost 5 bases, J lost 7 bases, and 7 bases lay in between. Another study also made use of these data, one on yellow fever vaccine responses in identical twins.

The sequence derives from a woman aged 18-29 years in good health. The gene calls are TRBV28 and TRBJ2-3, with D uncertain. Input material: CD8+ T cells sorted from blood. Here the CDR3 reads CASSDFNTQYF. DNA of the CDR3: TGTGCCAGCAGTGATTTCAATACGCAGTATTTT. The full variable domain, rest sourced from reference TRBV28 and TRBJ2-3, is DVKVTQSSRYLVKRTGEKVFLECVQDMDHENMFWYRQDPGLGLRLIYFSYDVKMKEKGDIPEGYSVSREKKERFSLILESASTNQTSMYLCASSDFNTQYFGPGTRLTVL.